The T cell receptor (beta chain) described here comes from a study of graft-versus-host responses after intestinal transplantation. Overall study findings and caveats: Allograft graft-versus-host to host-versus-graft clonal ratios ran high in patients with graft-donor T cell macrochimerism.

As regards this clone: Antigen: not known.

Trimming cost V 1 base and J 7 bases; bases outside gene matches: 2. CDR1 and CDR2 from the germline V gene are SGHNT and YYREEE (reference sequence). The CDR3 is made up of 15 amino acids. Clones were sequenced by immunoSEQ multiplex PCR, and TCRdb holds only the in-frame ones, with some missing. The sample comprises some 31,000 clones, roughly 87% of which are singletons, and approximately 10% rests with the top ten. The TCR was taken from a human patient who received an intestinal transplant, so some T cells may come from the graft donor. The rearrangement uses TRBV5-4 and TRBJ2-1, with 13 bases fitting TRBD2. Here the sequenced sample was PBMCs, taken roughly 68 weeks after intestinal transplantation. The CDR3 DNA is TGTGCCAGCAGCTTGACTAGCGGGGGGGCAAATGAGCAGTTCTTC. Translating gives CASSLTSGGANEQFF.